This T cell receptor beta chain was obtained from a study of CD8+CD57+ T cells in acquired aplastic anemia. About the study: Reads per healthy sample averaged about 10.8 million (CD4+) and some 11 million (CD8+). Findings of the study overall: The same twenty-nine CD8+ CDR3 sequences occurred in patients and in controls.

Researchers used genomic DNA as the template to profile TCR beta VDJ and CDR3. MiXCR, run by TCRdb on the reads, gives a single entry per CDR3 protein. The sample includes about 130,000 distinct CDR3 sequences, about half of them seen just once. V was shortened by 0 bases and J by 4 bases, with 16 bases between the two germline ends. This CDR3 is built from 15 residues. CDR1 and CDR2 (germline): DFQATT, SNEGSKA (reference sequence). Of note for this clonotype: Its target is not known.

This TCR was recovered from a human donor in good health, serving as a control. The material sequenced was sorted CD4+, CD8+, or CD8+CD57+ T cells (not recorded which) from PBMCs. The V gene is TRBV20-1, the J gene TRBJ2-7, with TRBD1 as a possible D gene (6 bases). The DNA for the CDR3 is TGCAGTGCTAGAGATTTTCACAGGGCGGGTTACGAGCAGTACTTC. Amino acid sequence: CSARDFHRAGYEQYF.